Below, 22 T cell receptor beta chains from the same sample are listed, as sequenced in a study of control samples from healthy donors and cancer patients. Libraries were prepared by immunoSEQ multiplex PCR; TCRdb keeps only in-frame clonotypes and omits some of them. The sample lists some 99,000 clones, more than 85% seen once, with 15% to 20% in the top ten. Sequencing was carried out using blood. All receptors come from a woman aged 45 to 65 in good health.

The V and J genes are TRBV11-3 and TRBJ2-1; D not certain. Between the trimmed V and J ends, which lost 2 bases and 8 bases, there was a span of 7 bases. Germline loops: CDR1 SGHNT, CDR2 YENEEA. The CDR3 runs 12 residues. DNA for the CDR3: TGTGCCAGCAGCTTAAGGAGCCATGAGCAGTTCTTC. Its protein is CASSLRSHEQFF.

The rearrangement uses TRBV4-3 and TRBJ1-5; D might be TRBD1 (5 bases). The CDR3 covers 15 residues. Germline loops: CDR1 LGHNA, CDR2 YSLEER. V lost 0 bases, J lost 4 bases, and 10 bases lay in between. The CDR3: CASSQDRRQNQPQHF. Written as DNA, the CDR3 is TGCGCCAGCAGCCAAGACAGGAGACAGAATCAGCCCCAGCATTTT.

The chain joins TRBV7-9 to TRBJ1-3; 8 bases are a match to TRBD1. This CDR3 spans 15 amino acids. The V gene end was trimmed by 4 bases and the J gene end by 1 base; junction bases not matched to a gene: 3. CDR1 SEHNR and CDR2 FQNEAQ come from the germline V gene (reference sequence). The CDR3 coding sequence is TGTGCCAGCAGCTCCCGGGACAGGTCTGGAAACACCATATATTTT. This translates into CASSSRDRSGNTIYF. The entire variable domain, with the rest obtained from reference TRBV7-9 and TRBJ1-3, is as follows: DTGVSQNPRHKITKRGQNVTFRCDPISEHNRLYWYRQTLGQGPEFLTYFQNEAQLEKSRLLSDRFSAERPKGSFSTLEIQRTEQGDSAMYLCASSSRDRSGNTIYFGEGSWLTVV.

This rearrangement joins TRBV13 to TRBJ2-5; TRBD1 is a possible D gene (6 bases). V was clipped by 8 bases and J by 0 bases, with 13 bases between them. The CDR3 runs to 14 residues. Germline CDR1 reads PRHDT; CDR2 reads FYEKMQ (reference sequence). CDR3 sequence: CASAGQGYQETQYF. The CDR3 DNA follows: TGTGCCAGCGCCGGGCAGGGGTACCAAGAGACCCAGTACTTC.

V usage is TRBV19 and J usage is TRBJ2-5, with 8 positions matching TRBD1. Germline V gene lookup returns CDR1 LNHDA and CDR2 SQIVND (reference sequence). V lost 6 bases to trimming and J lost 2 bases; unmatched junction nucleotides: 8. CDR3 length equals 15 residues. The CDR3 DNA reads as TGTGCCAGTAGCAGGGACGACAGGGGACAAGAGACCCAGTACTTC. This encodes CASSRDDRGQETQYF.

The chain carries TRBV19 and TRBJ2-2; 9 bases are shared with TRBD2. Germline CDR1 LNHDA, CDR2 SQIVND (reference sequence). V lost 7 bases to trimming and J lost 4 bases; unmatched junction nucleotides: 10. CDR3 length equals 16 residues. CDR3 DNA sequence: TGTGCCAGTATGAGCGGGGGGTTCGAGAGCACCGGGGAGCTGTTTTTT. Protein sequence: CASMSGGFESTGELFF.

The genes are TRBV10-2 and TRBJ1-3, with D unresolved. Per germline, CDR1 WSHSY and CDR2 SAAADI. V was shortened by 6 bases and J by 2 bases, with 14 bases between the two germline ends. The CDR3 contains 15 residues. CDR3 residues: CASSAGELTGNTIYF. The CDR3 region has the DNA TGCGCCAGCAGCGCGGGCGAGCTGACTGGAAACACCATATATTTT.

The rearrangement joins TRBV7-2 to TRBJ2-5, with D unclear. V gave up 2 bases and J gave up 7 bases, with 8 bases separating them. Germline loops: CDR1 SGHTA, CDR2 FQGNSA. The CDR3 is 12 amino acids. The CDR3 region is CASSLRWGTQYF. The CDR3 nucleotides read TGTGCCAGCAGCTTAAGATGGGGGACCCAGTACTTC. Based on the CDR3 plus reference TRBV7-2 and TRBJ2-5, the full variable domain is GAGVSQSPSNKVTEKGKDVELRCDPISGHTALYWYRQSLGQGLEFLIYFQGNSAPDKSGLPSDRFSAERTGGSVSTLTIQRTQQEDSAVYLCASSLRWGTQYFGPGTRLLVL.

V is TRBV21-1 and J is TRBJ1-6; the DNA was not compared with TRBD1, the D call given in the table. TRBV21-1 is a listed pseudogene. The CDR3 consists of 17 residues. CDR3 protein: CASSKESARIYNSPLHF. Written as DNA, the CDR3 is TGTGCCAGCAGCAAAGAATCCGCCAGAATCTATAATTCACCCCTCCACTTT.

This clone was detected once. The gene calls are TRBV6-5 and TRBJ2-7; a weak D match, TRBD1 (6 bases). The germline V gene has CDR1 MNHEY and CDR2 SVGAGI. The V gene lost 6 bases and the J gene lost 7 bases, with 10 bases spanning the gap. The CDR3 is made up of 11 amino acids. The CDR3 region has the DNA TGTGCCAGCAGCCAAGGGGGTGAGCAGTACGTC. Protein product: CASSQGGEQYV.

This chain connects TRBV29-1 to TRBJ2-4; no clear D. This CDR3 has 12 amino acids. Trimming stripped 3 bases from V and 2 bases from J, with 5 bases between. Germline CDR1 and CDR2: SQVTM and ANQGSEA. This CDR3 reads CSVEGTKNIQYF. CDR3 sequence (DNA): TGCAGCGTTGAGGGAACCAAAAACATTCAGTACTTC.

The chain couples TRBV6-2 or TRBV6-3 to TRBJ2-7; 9 bases are shared with TRBD2. The CDR3 consists of 16 residues. In germline, CDR1 is MNHEY, CDR2 SVGEGT. Trimming cost V 4 bases and J 4 bases; bases outside gene matches: 11. The chain's CDR3 is CASSWRVTSGSYEQYF. CDR3 in DNA: TGTGCCAGCAGTTGGAGGGTGACTAGCGGTTCTTACGAGCAGTACTTC.

This chain joins TRBV7-2 and TRBJ2-3; D is unclear. Germline V gene data show CDR1 as SGHTA and CDR2 as FQGNSA. The CDR3 is 11 amino acids. V lost 6 bases and J lost 2, with 3 bases in between. The CDR3 sequence is CASRSTDTQYF. The CDR3 DNA follows: TGTGCCAGCAGATCCACAGATACGCAGTATTTT.

This chain joins TRBV7-2 and TRBJ2-5; D is perhaps TRBD2 (6 bases). Germline lookup yields CDR1 SGHTA and CDR2 FQGNSA. This CDR3 spans 15 amino acids. V was cut by 4 bases and J by 0 bases, with 12 bases left in between. CDR3 amino acids: CASSSGGADQETQYF. In DNA, the CDR3 is TGTGCCAGCAGCTCGGGCGGGGCGGACCAAGAGACCCAGTACTTC.

V usage is TRBV30 and J usage is TRBJ1-1; maybe TRBD1 (5 bases). Deletions cut 0 bases from V and 4 bases from J, with 18 bases between. The CDR3 extends over 16 amino acids. Per germline, CDR1 GTSNPN and CDR2 SVGIG (reference sequence). This chain's CDR3 is CAWSVEGMTRGTEAFF. The CDR3 DNA follows: TGTGCCTGGAGTGTTGAGGGGATGACGAGAGGCACTGAAGCTTTCTTT. Full variable domain (missing parts from reference TRBV30 and TRBJ1-1): SQTIHQWPATLVQPVGSPLSLECTVEGTSNPNLYWYRQAAGRGLQLLFYSVGIGQISSEVPQNLSASRPQDRQFILSSKKLLLSDSGFYLCAWSVEGMTRGTEAFFGQGTRLTVV.

The gene calls are TRBV19 and TRBJ2-6; 7 nucleotides line up with TRBD1. Trimming took 3 bases from V and 1 from J; bases not matched to a gene: 12. The CDR3 consists of 19 residues. Germline-derived CDR1 and CDR2 are LNHDA and SQIVND (reference sequence). The CDR3 bases are TGTGCCAGTAGTATTCTCGGTGTGTCAGGGGGATCTGGGGCCAACGTCCTGACTTTC. It codes for CASSILGVSGGSGANVLTF.

The chain joins TRBV2 to TRBJ2-1; 8 bases match TRBD2. The length of the CDR3 is 16 residues. J gave up 6 bases and V 0 bases, and 7 bases lay outside the gene matches. Germline lookup yields CDR1 SNHLY and CDR2 FYNNEI. DNA for the CDR3: TGTGCCAGCAGTGAAGCGCGCCGGGCGGGAGGCAATGAGCAGTTCTTC. Amino acids: CASSEARRAGGNEQFF.

This rearrangement joins TRBV7-9 to TRBJ2-7; D is perhaps TRBD1 (6 bases). V was clipped by 2 bases and J by 0 bases, with 14 bases between them. Germline V lookup: CDR1 SEHNR, CDR2 FQNEAQ (reference sequence). The CDR3 extends over 16 amino acids. The CDR3 here is CASSLIPAGVSYEQYV. The DNA for the CDR3 is TGTGCCAGCAGCTTAATTCCGGCAGGGGTCTCCTACGAGCAGTACGTC.

This sequence joins TRBV5-1 and TRBJ1-3, with 10 positions matching TRBD1. J gave up 4 bases and V 1 base, and 8 bases lay outside the gene matches. The CDR3 length is 17 residues. Germline V gene data show CDR1 as SGHRS and CDR2 as YFSETQ. DNA of the CDR3: TGCGCCAGCAGCTTGTACGACAGGGGGCGTCAGGGAAACACCATATATTTT. Translating it yields CASSLYDRGRQGNTIYF.

The chain combines TRBV6-6 with TRBJ2-1; D gene unclear. The CDR3 loop spans 11 amino acids. Trimming left V 5 bases short and J 9 bases short, with 8 bases between. Germline V gene sequence: CDR1 MNHNY, CDR2 SVGAGI (reference sequence). The CDR3 spells CASSNPSEQFF. The DNA for the CDR3 is TGTGCCAGCAGTAATCCGTCTGAGCAGTTCTTC.

This clone was picked up one time. This chain links TRBV6-5 with TRBJ1-1; maybe TRBD1 (5 bases). The V gene's germline CDR1 is MNHEY and CDR2 SVGAGI. V lost 2 bases, J lost 12 bases, and 10 bases lay in between. This CDR3 has 11 amino acids. The CDR3 spells CASSYRGWTFF. CDR3 coding DNA: TGTGCCAGCAGTTACAGGGGTTGGACTTTCTTT.

The CDR3: CASSQFSTDTQYF. CDR3 nucleotide sequence: TGTGCCAGCAGCCAGTTTAGCACAGATACGCAGTATTTT. The V call is TRBV3-1 (or the pseudogene TRBV3-2), the J call TRBJ2-3; D is ambiguous. The CDR3 runs to 13 residues. Deletions cut 3 bases from V and 0 bases from J, with 4 bases between. Per germline, CDR1 LGHDT and CDR2 YNNKEL (reference sequence).